This T cell receptor (beta chain) was identified in a study of blood T cell repertoires in COVID-19. Study overall: COVID-19 samples, acute and convalescent, were from the United States, Italy and Spain.

Patients from Seattle were sampled longitudinally, starting during active infection. The CDR3 is made up of 12 amino acids. The V segment lost 9 bases and the J segment 10 bases; nucleotides outside the gene matches: 6. CDR1 is KGHDR and CDR2 is SFDVKD in the germline V gene. TCRdb's copy holds only in-frame clones and misses some; the assay was immunoSEQ multiplex PCR. This sample carries 300,000 to 400,000 clones, 88% of them seen once, and the ten largest clones take just under 7.5%. This TCR was sampled from a woman aged 70-85 years with COVID-19, enrolled during active disease. This chain connects TRBV24-1 to TRBJ1-4; 8 bases align to TRBD1. Sequencing was performed on peripheral blood. The CDR3 DNA reads TGTGCCACCGGAGGACAGGGTGGAAAACTGTTTTTT. This codes for CATGGQGGKLFF.